Listed here are 27 T cell receptor beta chains from one sample, sequenced in a study of cytomegalovirus exposure and HLA in healthy donors. Use of 60 Vbeta and 13 Jbeta primers characterized the PCR. This table comes from immunoSEQ multiplex PCR, and its TCRdb copy is limited to in-frame clones, with some not included. Of 130,000 to 150,000 clones listed, about three quarters are singletons. Sample: PBMCs. The receptors stem from a woman aged 40 to 55 in good health and CMV-seronegative.

The V call is TRBV15, the J call TRBJ2-1, with D perhaps TRBD2 (5 bases). This CDR3 has 15 amino acids. V lost 5 bases to trimming and J lost 5 bases, with 16 bases between them. The V gene's germline CDR1 is LNHNV and CDR2 YYDKDF (reference sequence). The CDR3 DNA is TGTGCCACCAGCGTAGGACTGACCGAAAACAATGAGCAGTTCTTC. Amino acids: CATSVGLTENNEQFF.

This clone was counted a single time. V is TRBV7-9 and J is TRBJ2-7, with TRBD1 identical over 8 bases. This CDR3 has 17 residues. Germline CDR1 is SEHNR and CDR2 is FQNEAQ (reference sequence). V lost 0 bases, J lost 2 bases, and 9 bases stayed unmatched. For the CDR3, the DNA is TGTGCCAGCAGCTTAGCGGGAGGTACAGGGGGGACCTACGAGCAGTACTTC. The encoded protein is CASSLAGGTGGTYEQYF.

This rearrangement joins TRBV11-2 to TRBJ1-1, with D hard to call. Germline V gene data show CDR1 as SGHAT and CDR2 as FQNNGV. The ends were cut back, 5 bases at V and 5 bases at J, with 15 bases in the middle. The CDR3 is 14 residues long. CDR3 sequence: CASSPDGVSTEAFF. The DNA of the CDR3 is TGTGCCAGCAGCCCCGATGGAGTAAGTACTGAAGCTTTCTTT. Complete variable domain (other parts from reference TRBV11-2 and TRBJ1-1): EAGVAQSPRYKIIEKRQSVAFWCNPISGHATLYWYQQILGQGPKLLIQFQNNGVVDDSQLPKDRFSAERLKGVDSTLKIQPAKLEDSAVYLCASSPDGVSTEAFFGQGTRLTVV.

The J gene is TRBJ2-7, the V gene TRBV4-1, with D perhaps TRBD2 (5 bases). The CDR3 length is 14 residues. Between the trimmed V and J ends, which lost 4 bases and 1 base, there was a span of 11 bases. Germline V gene data show CDR1 as MGHRA and CDR2 as YSYEKL. In DNA, the CDR3 is TGCGCCAGCAGCCTCGGGATGGGGTCCTACGAGCAGTACTTC. Amino acid sequence: CASSLGMGSYEQYF.

This chain uses TRBV19 with TRBJ1-1, with TRBD1 as a possible D gene (6 bases). Germline assignment: CDR1 LNHDA and CDR2 SQIVND (reference sequence). The CDR3 contains 15 residues. Trimming left V 7 bases short and J 5 bases short, with 20 bases between. The CDR3 protein is CASKIQGPGFTEAFF. As DNA, the CDR3 is TGTGCCAGTAAAATCCAGGGGCCAGGATTTACTGAAGCTTTCTTT.

This clone came up once. The V and J genes are TRBV5-1 and TRBJ1-4, with a possible D match to TRBD1 (6 bases). In germline, CDR1 is SGHRS, CDR2 YFSETQ. The CDR3 is 15 residues long. Deletions cut 0 bases from V and 3 bases from J, with 9 bases between. This chain's CDR3 is CASSLAGHPNEKLFF. The CDR3 nucleotides read TGCGCCAGCAGCTTGGCGGGACACCCTAATGAAAAACTGTTTTTT.

The chain couples TRBV27 to TRBJ2-1; a weak D match, TRBD2 (5 bases). The germline CDR1 and CDR2 sequences are MNHEY and SMNVEV (reference sequence). The CDR3 totals 17 residues. Trimming cost V 5 bases and J 0 bases, with 17 bases left between them. As DNA, the CDR3 is TGTGCCAGCAGTACTATCTCGGCAGACTACTCCTACAATGAGCAGTTCTTC. Amino acids: CASSTISADYSYNEQFF.

The V and J genes are TRBV6-1 and TRBJ2-5; the D is unclear. The germline V and J ends were trimmed by 6 bases and 3 bases, with 8 bases remaining between them. The CDR3 has 12 amino acids. CDR1 and CDR2 from the germline V gene are MNHNS and SASEGT. This CDR3 reads CASRHPKETQYF. CDR3 nucleotides: TGTGCCAGCAGACACCCAAAAGAGACCCAGTACTTC.

The chain recombines TRBV5-6 with TRBJ1-3, with D maybe TRBD1 (5 bases). CDR3 length: 15 residues. Germline CDR1 SGHDT, CDR2 YYEEEE. Trimming left V 2 bases short and J 2 bases short, with 11 bases between. CDR3 nucleotide sequence: TGTGCCAGCAGCTTAGGGGCAAAGGCTGGAAACACCATATATTTT. It is translated as CASSLGAKAGNTIYF. Using reference TRBV5-6 and TRBJ1-3 for the parts outside the CDR3, the full variable domain is DAGVTQSPTHLIKTRGQQVTLRCSPKSGHDTVSWYQQALGQGPQFIFQYYEEEERQRGNFPDRFSGHQFPNYSSELNVNALLLGDSALYLCASSLGAKAGNTIYFGEGSWLTVV.

The chain couples TRBV10-3 to TRBJ2-5; 12 bases align to TRBD1. Gene TRBJ2-7 matches the end of the DNA better, so the J call may be wrong. The CDR3 runs to 15 residues. Germline V gene sequence: CDR1 ENHRY, CDR2 SYGVKD. The CDR3 DNA is TGTGCCATCAGTGGTGGGACAGGGGGCTTCCACGAGCAGTACTTC. Amino acids: CAISGGTGGFHEQYF.

The chain carries TRBV5-1 and TRBJ1-1; unclear D gene. V was cut by 6 bases and J by 3 bases, with 12 bases left in between. The CDR3 totals 13 residues. Germline CDR1 is SGHRS and CDR2 is YFSETQ. The CDR3, as DNA: TGCGCCAGCAAACCCTCGGAGGACACTGAAGCTTTCTTT. This gives the protein CASKPSEDTEAFF.

The J gene is TRBJ2-6, the V gene TRBV2; 7 bases line up with TRBD1. V lost 7 bases and J lost 0; bases outside the gene matches: 6. The CDR3 length is 16 residues. Per the germline V gene, CDR1 is SNHLY and CDR2 is FYNNEI. The CDR3 DNA is TGTGCCAGCACTGGGACAGTGGTCTCTGGGGCCAACGTCCTGACTTTC. It is translated as CASTGTVVSGANVLTF.

The rearrangement joins TRBV28 to TRBJ2-2; a weak D match, TRBD1 (6 bases). Deletions cut 8 bases from V and 0 bases from J, with 19 bases between. Germline V gene data show CDR1 as MDHEN and CDR2 as SYDVKM. CDR3 length: 17 amino acids. CDR3 residues: CASFSFHRASNTGELFF. CDR3 sequence (DNA): TGTGCCAGCTTTTCGTTTCACAGGGCCTCGAACACCGGGGAGCTGTTTTTT.

The J gene is TRBJ1-6, the V gene TRBV6-5; unclear D gene. V was cut by 5 bases and J by 10 bases, with 6 bases left in between. Per the germline V gene, CDR1 is MNHEY and CDR2 is SVGAGI. CDR3 length equals 11 residues. CDR3 sequence (DNA): TGTGCCAGCAGTGAGGAGTCACCCCTCCACTTT. Protein product: CASSEESPLHF.

The rearrangement links TRBV4-3 to TRBJ2-3; D uncertain. The CDR3 is 14 residues long. Germline CDR1 reads LGHNA; CDR2 reads YSLEER. The V gene lost 0 bases and the J gene lost 1 base, with 5 bases spanning the gap. CDR3 sequence (DNA): TGCGCCAGCAGCCAAGACGTCCGCACAGATACGCAGTATTTT. This codes for CASSQDVRTDTQYF.

Here the CDR3 reads CASSSRGITYNEQFF. CDR3 DNA: TGTGCCAGCAGTTCACGGGGGATCACCTACAATGAGCAGTTCTTC. The chain couples TRBV6-5 to TRBJ2-1, with D possibly being TRBD2 (6 bases). The germline V gene has CDR1 MNHEY and CDR2 SVGAGI. This CDR3 region has 15 residues. The germline V and J ends were trimmed by 4 bases and 2 bases, with 12 bases remaining between them.

The V and J genes are TRBV5-1 and TRBJ2-2; 9 bases are a match to TRBD1. The CDR3 length is 17 residues. Germline-derived CDR1 and CDR2 are SGHRS and YFSETQ. The trim removed 2 bases at V and 3 bases at J, leaving 8 bases unmatched. The CDR3 coding sequence is TGCGCCAGCAGCTTTCAAAAGGGACAGGGCGACACCGGGGAGCTGTTTTTT. It specifies CASSFQKGQGDTGELFF. Full variable domain (missing parts from reference TRBV5-1 and TRBJ2-2): KAGVTQTPRYLIKTRGQQVTLSCSPISGHRSVSWYQQTPGQGLQFLFEYFSETQRNKGNFPGRFSGRQFSNSRSEMNVSTLELGDSALYLCASSFQKGQGDTGELFFGEGSRLTVL.

The chain carries TRBV2 and TRBJ2-3; D ambiguous. This CDR3 has 14 residues. Germline V CDR1 and CDR2: SNHLY, FYNNEI. V lost 5 bases and J lost 0, with 9 bases in between. The CDR3 DNA follows: TGTGCCAGCAGTTATACCGGGAGCACAGATACGCAGTATTTT. This sequence encodes CASSYTGSTDTQYF.

The chain recombines TRBV18 with TRBJ2-1; D not resolved. The germline V gene has CDR1 KGHSH and CDR2 LQKENI. Trimming pared 3 bases from V and 6 bases from J, leaving 18 bases between. CDR3 length equals 16 residues. CDR3 nucleotides: TGTGCCAGCTCACCCCAAGATACGGTAGCTCGCAATGAGCAGTTCTTC. Translating it yields CASSPQDTVARNEQFF. Full variable domain (remainder filled in from reference TRBV18 and TRBJ2-1): NAGVMQNPRHLVRRRGQEARLRCSPMKGHSHVYWYRQLPEEGLKFMVYLQKENIIDESGMPKERFSAEFPKEGPSILRIQQVVRGDSAAYFCASSPQDTVARNEQFFGPGTRLTVL.

This clone was detected only a few times. The V gene is TRBV2, the J gene TRBJ2-1; maybe TRBD2 (5 bases). Germline V gene data show CDR1 as SNHLY and CDR2 as FYNNEI. The CDR3 is 10 residues long. V was clipped by 8 bases and J by 16 bases, with 15 bases between them. Written as DNA, the CDR3 is TGTGCCAGCGGAAGTGTAGCGCCCTTCTTC. It yields the protein CASGSVAPFF.

The V gene is TRBV18, the J gene TRBJ2-5; 8 positions match TRBD1. The CDR3 is made up of 13 amino acids. The junction had 2 bases not matched to a gene; V was cut back by 3 bases and J by 5 bases. The V gene's germline CDR1 is KGHSH and CDR2 LQKENI. CDR3 sequence: CASSPTGEETQYF. As DNA, the CDR3 is TGTGCCAGCTCACCGACAGGGGAGGAGACCCAGTACTTC. Full variable domain (rest looked up from reference TRBV18 and TRBJ2-5): NAGVMQNPRHLVRRRGQEARLRCSPMKGHSHVYWYRQLPEEGLKFMVYLQKENIIDESGMPKERFSAEFPKEGPSILRIQQVVRGDSAAYFCASSPTGEETQYFGPGTRLLVL.

The rearrangement uses TRBV11-2 and TRBJ1-1; 8 nucleotides match TRBD1. J was trimmed by 0 bases and V by 4 bases; bases with no gene match: 7. Germline V CDR1 and CDR2: SGHAT, FQNNGV. The CDR3 totals 16 residues. CDR3 residues: CASSSPGQDMNTEAFF. As DNA, the CDR3 is TGTGCCAGCAGCTCCCCGGGACAGGACATGAACACTGAAGCTTTCTTT.

This rearrangement joins TRBV19 to TRBJ1-4; 11 bases map to TRBD1. The CDR3 is 14 residues long. Germline CDR1 LNHDA, CDR2 SQIVND (reference sequence). V lost 6 bases, J lost 6 bases, and 3 bases stayed unmatched. The CDR3 coding sequence is TGTGCCAGTAGATGGACAGGGGGCGATGAAAAACTGTTTTTT. This gives the protein CASRWTGGDEKLFF.

The chain combines TRBV7-2 with TRBJ2-1; the D gene is possibly TRBD1 (6 bases). The CDR3 contains 16 residues. The V gene's germline CDR1 is SGHTA and CDR2 FQGNSA. Trimming pared 1 base from V and 5 bases from J, leaving 15 bases between. The CDR3 DNA sequence: TGTGCCAGCAGCTTAGAAGGCTGGACAGAGGACAATGAGCAGTTCTTC. This codes for CASSLEGWTEDNEQFF.

Comment on this clone: No conserved phenylalanine or tryptophan ends this CDR3, so it is likely a read error. V usage is TRBV2 and J usage is TRBJ2-3; 7 bases are a match to TRBD2. Germline V gives CDR1 SNHLY, CDR2 FYNNEI. This CDR3 region has 13 residues. V lost 8 bases to trimming and J lost 5 bases; unmatched junction nucleotides: 7. The CDR3 here is CASLLGRGDTQYS. CDR3 sequence (DNA): TGTGCCAGCCTTCTTGGGAGGGGAGATACGCAGTATTCT.

The chain carries TRBV2 and TRBJ2-3, with TRBD2 matching over 9 bases. V gave up 1 base and J gave up 11 bases; unmatched junction bases: 1. Germline CDR1 reads SNHLY; CDR2 reads FYNNEI. The CDR3 consists of 12 residues. In nucleotides, the CDR3 is TGTGCCAGCAGTGAAGGTAGCGGGGGGCAGTATTTT. It codes for CASSEGSGGQYF.

This chain connects TRBV2 to TRBJ2-5; tentative D call: TRBD1 (6 bases). The CDR3 totals 13 residues. The germline CDR1 and CDR2 sequences are SNHLY and FYNNEI. V was trimmed by 4 bases and J by 2 bases, leaving 8 bases between them. Here the CDR3 reads CASSGTAQETQYF. The CDR3 DNA reads as TGTGCCAGCAGTGGGACAGCACAAGAGACCCAGTACTTC.